Shown below are 23 T cell receptor beta chains from a single sample sequenced in a study of blood T cell repertoires in COVID-19. Clones were read by immunoSEQ multiplex PCR, and TCRdb kept only the in-frame ones, dropping some. The sample gives about 320,000 clones, approximately 88% of which show up once; under 6% is in the top ten. The specimen was PBMCs or T cells enriched from blood (not recorded which). Every receptor here comes from a man between 25 and 39 years old who had recovered from COVID-19.

The chain uses TRBV5-8 and TRBJ1-1; 7 nucleotides match TRBD1. CDR3 size: 13 residues. The trim removed 0 bases at V and 4 bases at J, leaving 0 bases unmatched. The germline V gene encodes CDR1 SGHTS and CDR2 YDEGEE. The CDR3 reads CASSLEGATEAFF. In nucleotides, the CDR3 is TGTGCCAGCAGCTTGGAGGGGGCCACTGAAGCTTTCTTT.

The CDR3 DNA sequence: TGCAGCGTTGAAGAGCGCGGGGGGGAAAAACTGTTTTTT. Amino acid sequence: CSVEERGGEKLFF. The V gene is TRBV29-1, the J gene TRBJ1-4, with a possible D match to TRBD1 (5 bases). Per the germline V gene, CDR1 is SQVTM and CDR2 is ANQGSEA. V shed 0 bases and J shed 8 bases, with 10 bases lying between them. The CDR3 is 13 amino acids. Together with reference TRBV29-1 and TRBJ1-4, the CDR3 gives the full variable domain: SAVISQKPSRDICQRGTSLTIQCQVDSQVTMMFWYRQQPGQSLTLIATANQGSEATYESGFVIDKFPISRPNLTFSTLTVSNMSPEDSSIYLCSVEERGGEKLFFGSGTQLSVL.

The chain carries TRBV6-5 and TRBJ1-2, with 7 positions matching TRBD1. Germline V gives CDR1 MNHEY, CDR2 SVGAGI. The trim removed 7 bases at V and 4 bases at J, leaving 3 bases unmatched. The CDR3 is 12 residues long. The DNA for the CDR3 is TGTGCCAGCAAAGGGACAGCCTATGGCTACACCTTC. It is translated as CASKGTAYGYTF.

The V call is TRBV6-1, the J call TRBJ2-3; 8 bases map to TRBD1. The CDR3 sequence is 14 residues long. The germline gives CDR1 MNHNS, CDR2 SASEGT. V was pared by 3 bases and J by 4 bases, with 3 bases of the junction left unmatched. The CDR3 spells CASSERTGPDTQYF. CDR3 sequence (DNA): TGTGCCAGCAGTGAGAGGACAGGGCCAGATACGCAGTATTTT.

The chain has TRBV29-1 and TRBJ1-4; unclear D gene. Trimming took 4 bases from V and 4 from J, leaving 7 bases between them. The CDR3 contains 12 residues. Germline CDR1 and CDR2: SQVTM and ANQGSEA. CDR3 region: CSVGKFNEKLFF. DNA of the CDR3: TGCAGCGTTGGTAAATTTAATGAAAAACTGTTTTTT.

This chain connects TRBV19 to TRBJ1-6, with D hard to call. This CDR3 comprises 13 residues. Germline CDR1 LNHDA, CDR2 SQIVND (reference sequence). Trimming left V 7 bases short and J 8 bases short, with 12 bases between. CDR3 sequence: CASTMGGYSPLHF. The CDR3 DNA sequence: TGTGCCAGTACCATGGGAGGGTATTCACCCCTCCACTTT.

V and J are TRBV12-3 or TRBV12-4 and TRBJ1-2; D remains unclear. V lost 3 bases and J 3 bases, leaving 5 bases between the germline ends. The length of the CDR3 is 12 residues. CDR3 nucleotide sequence: TGTGCCAGCAGTTTTGAGGACTATGGCTACACCTTC. This gives the protein CASSFEDYGYTF.

The chain employs TRBV5-1 and TRBJ1-3; D ambiguous. Trimming shortened V by 5 bases and J by 9 bases, and 21 bases separated the two germline ends. CDR1 is SGHRS and CDR2 is YFSETQ in the germline V gene. The CDR3 runs to 15 residues. The CDR3, as DNA: TGCGCCAGCAGTTCTCCAAATGGTCCGGGTGGCACCATATATTTT. As protein: CASSSPNGPGGTIYF.

This sequence joins TRBV24-1 and TRBJ2-6; a weak D match, TRBD1 (6 bases). Trimming removed 9 bases from V and 0 bases from J, with 23 bases in between. CDR1 and CDR2 from the germline V gene are KGHDR and SFDVKD. This CDR3 spans 19 amino acids. CDR3 DNA sequence: TGTGCCACCCCCGAGCCGGGATGGACAGATTACTCTGGGGCCAACGTCCTGACTTTC. Its protein is CATPEPGWTDYSGANVLTF.

This chain uses TRBV11-2 with TRBJ1-2; the D gene is possibly TRBD1 (6 bases). The germline V gene has CDR1 SGHAT and CDR2 FQNNGV. Trimming stripped 5 bases from V and 5 bases from J, with 18 bases between. CDR3 size: 15 residues. CDR3 DNA sequence: TGTGCCAGCAGCCGGGATTCCGGGACATCTTATGGCTACACCTTC. This codes for CASSRDSGTSYGYTF.

The chain couples TRBV7-9 to TRBJ1-2, with unresolved D. CDR1 is SEHNR, CDR2 FQNEAQ, per germline (reference sequence). Deletions cut 2 bases from V and 8 bases from J, with 15 bases between. The CDR3 contains 14 residues. The CDR3 spells CASSLSGEGLGYTF. The CDR3 bases are TGTGCCAGCAGCTTAAGCGGGGAGGGCCTCGGCTACACCTTC.

This chain uses TRBV3-1 (or the pseudogene TRBV3-2) with TRBJ1-1, with 8 nucleotides matching TRBD1. From germline, CDR1 is LGHDT and CDR2 YNNKEL (reference sequence). CDR3 length: 15 amino acids. The V segment lost 0 bases and the J segment 5 bases; nucleotides outside the gene matches: 5. CDR3 residues: CASSQESQGATEAFF. CDR3 DNA sequence: TGTGCCAGCAGCCAAGAGTCCCAGGGGGCAACTGAAGCTTTCTTT.

About this clone: Other DNA sequences within the sample encode an identical CDR3. V usage is TRBV7-9 and J usage is TRBJ2-3; D remains unclear. This CDR3 contains 12 residues. With 8 bases removed from V and 1 base from J, the gap between germline ends came to 7 bases. Germline V gene sequence: CDR1 SEHNR, CDR2 FQNEAQ (reference sequence). The CDR3 DNA sequence: TGTGCCAGCTCCCGGGGCACAGATACGCAGTATTTT. It specifies CASSRGTDTQYF.

The chain recombines TRBV5-6 with TRBJ1-2; D unresolved. The CDR3 totals 14 residues. Germline CDR1 is SGHDT and CDR2 is YYEEEE. Trimming removed 1 base from V and 2 bases from J, with 9 bases in between. CDR3 loop: CASSLLGINYGYTF. The CDR3 region has the DNA TGTGCCAGCAGCTTGCTCGGGATCAACTATGGCTACACCTTC.

This chain links TRBV7-2 with TRBJ2-5; D possibly corresponds to TRBD2 (6 bases). CDR3 length equals 13 residues. Germline values: CDR1 SGHTA, CDR2 FQGNSA. The germline V and J ends were trimmed by 1 base and 3 bases, with 6 bases remaining between them. CDR3 in amino acids: CASSLGTKETQYF. The CDR3 bases are TGTGCCAGCAGCTTAGGGACTAAAGAGACCCAGTACTTC.

The chain is built from TRBV13 and TRBJ2-3, with TRBD1 matching over 12 bases. The CDR3 sequence is 19 residues long. J gave up 0 bases and V 5 bases, and 12 bases lay outside the gene matches. CDR1 is PRHDT and CDR2 is FYEKMQ in the germline V gene (reference sequence). The DNA of the CDR3 is TGTGCCAGCAGCCCGGGGACAGGGGGCGACGTCCTTAGCACAGATACGCAGTATTTT. This sequence encodes CASSPGTGGDVLSTDTQYF.

This chain joins TRBV12-3 or TRBV12-4 and TRBJ1-2; D gene ambiguous. Trimming cost V 7 bases and J 0 bases, with 9 bases left between them. The CDR3 is 13 residues long. CDR3 DNA: TGTGCCAGCACTCTCCAGACTAACTATGGCTACACCTTC. This translates into CASTLQTNYGYTF.

This clone is a singleton in its sample. This chain connects TRBV9 to TRBJ1-4; TRBD1 matches 9 bases. The germline CDR1 and CDR2 sequences are SGDLS and YYNGEE. The CDR3 is made up of 15 amino acids. Trimming took 0 bases from V and 7 from J; bases not matched to a gene: 4. Here the CDR3 DNA reads TGTGCCAGCAGCGTAGCCGGGACAGGGTTTGAAAAACTGTTTTTT. Translated: CASSVAGTGFEKLFF.

The chain joins TRBV2 to TRBJ1-1; D not resolved. The CDR3 is 12 amino acids. In germline, CDR1 is SNHLY, CDR2 FYNNEI. V lost 4 bases, J lost 2 bases, and 5 bases lay in between. In nucleotides, the CDR3 is TGTGCCAGCAGTGCGTTCAACACTGAAGCTTTCTTT. Translation gives CASSAFNTEAFF.

This clone has just one count. The chain combines TRBV20-1 with TRBJ2-1, with 11 bases matching TRBD2. The CDR3 is 14 residues long. The germline V gene has CDR1 DFQATT and CDR2 SNEGSKA (reference sequence). The J segment lost 8 bases and the V segment lost 3 bases, leaving 6 bases of the junction unmatched. The CDR3 reads CSASRIAGGHEQFF. The CDR3, as DNA: TGCAGTGCTAGTAGGATAGCGGGGGGGCATGAGCAGTTCTTC.

The chain employs TRBV5-5 and TRBJ2-3; tentatively, D is TRBD2 (5 bases). V lost 4 bases to trimming and J lost 0 bases, with 12 bases between them. The CDR3 covers 15 residues. The germline CDR1 and CDR2 sequences are SGHKS and YYEKEE (reference sequence). CDR3 nucleotides: TGTGCCAGCAGCCCTCGTGACTATAGCACAGATACGCAGTATTTT. Encoded protein: CASSPRDYSTDTQYF.

This rearrangement joins TRBV9 to TRBJ2-1; TRBD2 matches 7 bases. Unmatched junction bases numbered 6, after V lost 1 base and J lost 2 bases. The CDR3 has 16 residues. Germline-derived CDR1 and CDR2 are SGDLS and YYNGEE. The DNA of the CDR3 is TGTGCCAGCAGCGTATTAGGAGCGGGACCCTACAATGAGCAGTTCTTC. Protein sequence: CASSVLGAGPYNEQFF.

V gene TRBV11-2 combines with J gene TRBJ2-7, with TRBD1 identical over 7 bases. Germline values: CDR1 SGHAT, CDR2 FQNNGV. This CDR3 comprises 14 residues. With 3 bases clipped from V and 2 bases from J, the junction kept 4 bases outside the gene matches. The CDR3 bases are TGTGCCAGCAGCTTTTACAGGGGTCCCTACGAGCAGTACTTC. It yields the protein CASSFYRGPYEQYF.